This paragraph covers one TCR delta chain sequence. Its antigen is still unknown. It differs at one base from a far larger clone, so likely a read error. PBMC RNA was reverse transcribed using gamma-chain- and delta-chain-specific primers. TCRdb used CATT to re-call clones from the RT-PCR reads. Of roughly 460 delta-chain clones listed, about 12% are singletons. This entry belongs to a study of delta chains in infants with herpesvirus infections. Study-level information: From birth, Ugandan infants were followed prospectively for primary CMV infection. Study-wide findings and caveats: Caveat: small sample size and no race- or environment-matched controls.

This receptor was obtained from a human donor who was a Ugandan infant, either HIV-exposed or HIV-unexposed (not recorded which). This specimen consisted of peripheral blood, obtained at time point 3 of longitudinal follow-up.

The CDR3 DNA is TGTGCCTGTGACTGGGGGAACTCCTGGGACACCCGACAGATGTTTTTC. Translation: CACDWGNSWDTRQMFF. The chain uses TRDV2 and TRDJ3, with 7 bases aligning to TRDD3. Unmatched junction bases numbered 1, after V lost 3 bases and J lost 0 bases. CDR3 length: 16 residues. Germline lookup yields CDR1 GEAIGNYY and CDR2 EKD.